These 16 T cell receptor beta chains share one sample of origin, sequenced in a study of spatial heterogeneity in lung cancer. The time point here: blood at routine non-recurrence follow-up after resection. Whole RNA came from tumor, nontumor lung or frozen PBMC and was sequenced without being sorted. TCRdb called the 5' RACE reads again in MiXCR, with one record for every CDR3 protein. This table holds 95,000 to 130,000 distinct CDR3 sequences, over 9% found once. Sequencing was performed on PBMCs, taken at follow-up. The receptor set was obtained from a male donor with early-stage non-small cell lung cancer.

The gene calls are TRBV7-9 and TRBJ2-2; unclear D gene. The CDR3 consists of 11 residues. V was pared by 6 bases and J by 5 bases, with 4 bases between. Germline CDR1 is SEHNR and CDR2 is FQNEAQ (reference sequence). CDR3 sequence (DNA): TGTGCCAGCAGTCGTACCGGGGAGCTGTTTTTT. It yields the protein CASSRTGELFF.

This clonotype has ten or more counts. The chain links TRBV2 to TRBJ2-1; D perhaps matches TRBD2 (6 bases). The length of the CDR3 is 15 residues. Trimming cost V 2 bases and J 1 base, with 9 bases left between them. In germline, CDR1 is SNHLY, CDR2 FYNNEI. The CDR3 nucleotides read TGTGCCAGCAGTGAACAGCGGGCTTCCTACAATGAGCAGTTCTTC. As protein: CASSEQRASYNEQFF.

This clonotype was counted at least ten times. This rearrangement joins TRBV24-1 to TRBJ2-1; 13 positions agree with TRBD2. V gave up 4 bases and J gave up 4 bases; unmatched junction bases: 3. Germline values: CDR1 KGHDR, CDR2 SFDVKD. The CDR3 runs to 16 residues. CDR3 loop: CATSERTSGGYNEQFF. DNA of the CDR3: TGTGCCACCAGTGAACGGACTAGCGGGGGATACAATGAGCAGTTCTTC.

The chain links TRBV30 to TRBJ1-3; no clear D. The CDR3 covers 12 residues. Germline loops: CDR1 GTSNPN, CDR2 SVGIG (reference sequence). V lost 0 bases and J lost 11, with 11 bases in between. The CDR3 coding sequence is TGTGCCTGGAGTGTCAGAGGTAGCCCCATATATTTT. It specifies CAWSVRGSPIYF.

The chain carries TRBV10-3 and TRBJ2-1; D is possibly TRBD1 (6 bases). The V gene's germline CDR1 is ENHRY and CDR2 SYGVKD. The ends were cut back, 6 bases at V and 12 bases at J, with 15 bases in the middle. CDR3 size: 12 residues. The CDR3 DNA sequence: TGTGCCATCAGAGGATCGGACAGACTGCAGTTCTTC. It encodes CAIRGSDRLQFF.

In its sample, this clonotype was seen many times. This chain connects TRBV28 to TRBJ1-5, with TRBD1 matching 9 bases. Germline-derived CDR1 and CDR2 are MDHEN and SYDVKM. Trimming took 2 bases from V and 0 from J; bases not matched to a gene: 8. The CDR3 runs to 18 residues. For the CDR3, the DNA is TGTGCCAGCAGTTTAATACAGGGGGCGAGACATAGCAATCAGCCCCAGCATTTT. Protein: CASSLIQGARHSNQPQHF.

The chain uses TRBV10-3 and TRBJ2-3; possible D gene TRBD1, 6 bases. The germline V gene has CDR1 ENHRY and CDR2 SYGVKD. Trimming cost V 3 bases and J 1 base, with 20 bases left between them. The CDR3 totals 18 residues. Here the CDR3 DNA reads TGTGCCATCAGTGACGGACAGACGATGGAATTCCGCACAGATACGCAGTATTTT. Its translation is CAISDGQTMEFRTDTQYF.

This clonotype was detected a few times. The V call is TRBV7-8, the J call TRBJ2-3; TRBD1 is a possible D gene (5 bases). V lost 5 bases to trimming and J lost 6 bases, with 15 bases between them. The germline V gene has CDR1 SGHVS and CDR2 FQNEAQ. The CDR3 totals 14 residues. The CDR3 region is CASSIPPGADTQYF. Here the CDR3 DNA reads TGTGCCAGCAGCATCCCTCCTGGGGCGGATACGCAGTATTTT.

The J gene is TRBJ2-1, the V gene TRBV12-3 or TRBV12-4, with D uncertain. The CDR3 totals 13 residues. Trimming cost V 4 bases and J 12 bases, with 16 bases left between them. CDR3 loop: CASSSQTIPLQFF. CDR3 coding DNA: TGTGCCAGCAGTTCCCAGACAATACCGCTGCAGTTCTTC.

This clonotype was seen a handful of times. This chain joins TRBV10-2 and TRBJ1-1; D is ambiguous. With 4 bases removed from V and 3 bases from J, the gap between germline ends came to 18 bases. The V gene's germline CDR1 is WSHSY and CDR2 SAAADI. CDR3 length equals 16 residues. CDR3 residues: CASSGLSAHRDTEAFF. The CDR3 DNA sequence: TGCGCCAGCAGTGGTTTATCAGCCCATAGGGACACTGAAGCTTTCTTT.

The chain links TRBV27 to TRBJ2-7; D might be TRBD2 (6 bases). The length of the CDR3 is 14 residues. Germline V lookup: CDR1 MNHEY, CDR2 SMNVEV (reference sequence). Trimming took off 4 bases at V and 1 base at J, with 11 bases between the two ends. The CDR3 spells CASSSSGLSYEQYF. The CDR3 DNA sequence: TGTGCCAGCAGTTCCTCGGGACTTTCCTACGAGCAGTACTTC.

This clonotype was observed a few times. The rearrangement uses TRBV20-1 and TRBJ1-1; D is uncertain. This CDR3 contains 12 residues. Germline V gives CDR1 DFQATT, CDR2 SNEGSKA (reference sequence). Between the trimmed V and J ends, which lost 2 bases and 3 bases, there was a span of 7 bases. The CDR3 sequence is CSARTRHTEAFF. The CDR3, as DNA: TGCAGTGCTAGAACAAGGCACACTGAAGCTTTCTTT.

Of note for this clonotype: A much larger clonotype is one base distant, so this may be a read error. The chain is built from TRBV29-1 and TRBJ2-7; D uncertain. The CDR3 is 12 residues long. V was shortened by 4 bases and J by 5 bases, with 12 bases between the two germline ends. The germline V gene has CDR1 SQVTM and CDR2 ANQGSEA. For the CDR3, the DNA is TGCAGCGTTGTGTCAAACCCGGACGAGCAGTACTTC. Translation gives CSVVSNPDEQYF.

This clonotype was detected only a few times. The chain employs TRBV7-2 and TRBJ2-5; D ambiguous. Germline loops: CDR1 SGHTA, CDR2 FQGNSA. The CDR3 contains 13 residues. The V and J ends lost 5 bases and 3 bases respectively, with 10 bases between them. The CDR3 sequence: CASSPNRKETQYF. DNA of the CDR3: TGTGCCAGCAGCCCGAATAGGAAAGAGACCCAGTACTTC. The full variable domain, with the rest looked up from reference TRBV7-2 and TRBJ2-5, is GAGVSQSPSNKVTEKGKDVELRCDPISGHTALYWYRQSLGQGLEFLIYFQGNSAPDKSGLPSDRFSAERTGGSVSTLTIQRTQQEDSAVYLCASSPNRKETQYFGPGTRLLVL.

This clonotype was seen more than once but under ten times. This rearrangement joins TRBV2 to TRBJ2-7, with TRBD1 matching over 8 bases. Germline-derived CDR1 and CDR2 are SNHLY and FYNNEI. The junction had 10 bases not matched to a gene; V was cut back by 4 bases and J by 2 bases. The CDR3 sequence is 16 residues long. The CDR3, as DNA: TGTGCCAGCAGTGTTACCCCCAGGGGGCCCACCTACGAGCAGTACTTC. It codes for CASSVTPRGPTYEQYF. Full variable domain (remainder filled in from reference TRBV2 and TRBJ2-7): EPEVTQTPSHQVTQMGQEVILRCVPISNHLYFYWYRQILGQKVEFLVSFYNNEISEKSEIFDDQFSVERPDGSNFTLKIRSTKLEDSAMYFCASSVTPRGPTYEQYFGPGTRLTVT.

This clonotype was counted at least ten times. V is TRBV5-1 and J is TRBJ1-6, with 8 nucleotides matching TRBD1. There are 14 residues in the CDR3. V trimming: 4 bases; J trimming: 10 bases; junction bases outside the gene matches: 7. Germline CDR1 reads SGHRS; CDR2 reads YFSETQ. The CDR3 DNA sequence: TGCGCCAGCAGCATAGGGACAGGAGGATCACCCCTCCACTTT. This translates into CASSIGTGGSPLHF.